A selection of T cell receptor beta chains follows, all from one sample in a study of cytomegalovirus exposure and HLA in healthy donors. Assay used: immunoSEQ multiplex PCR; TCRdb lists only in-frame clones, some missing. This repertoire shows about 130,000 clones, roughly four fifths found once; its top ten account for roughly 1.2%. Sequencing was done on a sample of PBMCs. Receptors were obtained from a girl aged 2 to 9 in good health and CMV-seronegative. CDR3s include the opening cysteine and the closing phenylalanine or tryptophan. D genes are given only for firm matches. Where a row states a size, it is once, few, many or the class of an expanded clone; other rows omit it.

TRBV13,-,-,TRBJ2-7,CASSSRDFTYEQYF,TGTGCCAGCAGCTCGAGGGACTTCACCTACGAGCAGTACTTC
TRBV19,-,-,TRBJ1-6,CASSGQGDNSPLHF,TGTGCCAGTAGTGGGCAAGGGGATAATTCACCCCTCCACTTT
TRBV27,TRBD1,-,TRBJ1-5,CASSGRTGFSNQPQHF,TGTGCCAGCAGCGGAAGGACAGGATTTAGCAATCAGCCCCAGCATTTT
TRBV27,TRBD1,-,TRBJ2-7,CASSPRTGGYEQYF,TGTGCCAGCAGTCCCCGGACAGGGGGTTACGAGCAGTACTTC
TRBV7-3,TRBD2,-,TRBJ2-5,CASSLMGLAGEETQYF,TGTGCCAGCAGCTTAATGGGTCTAGCGGGAGAAGAGACCCAGTACTTC
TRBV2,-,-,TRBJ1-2,CASSESGGGNYGYTF,TGTGCCAGCAGTGAGTCGGGTGGGGGGAACTATGGCTACACCTTC
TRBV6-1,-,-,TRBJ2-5,CASTREYNQETQYF,TGTGCCAGCACCCGGGAGTACAATCAAGAGACCCAGTACTTC
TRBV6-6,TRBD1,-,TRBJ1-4,CASSLLQGAREKLFF,TGTGCCAGCAGCCTGCTCCAGGGGGCACGAGAAAAACTGTTTTTT
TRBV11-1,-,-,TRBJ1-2,CASSPLGPGDYGYTF,TGTGCCAGCAGCCCCCTAGGACCGGGGGACTATGGCTACACCTTC
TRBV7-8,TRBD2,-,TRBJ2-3,CASSLEAGGSTDTQYF,TGTGCCAGCAGCTTAGAGGCGGGGGGGAGCACAGATACGCAGTATTTT
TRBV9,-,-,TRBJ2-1,CASSVFSASRGSYNEQFF,TGTGCCAGCAGCGTTTTCTCCGCTTCCAGGGGCTCCTACAATGAGCAGTTCTTC
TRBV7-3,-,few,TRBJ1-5,CASSPDRNQPQHF,TGTGCCAGCAGCCCTGACAGAAATCAGCCCCAGCATTTT
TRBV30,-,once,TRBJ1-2,CAWSGRGQAGYGYTF,TGTGCCTGGAGTGGCCGGGGCCAGGCGGGGTATGGCTACACCTTC
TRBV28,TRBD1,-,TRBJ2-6,CASSRTGLGGANVLTF,TGTGCCAGCAGTAGGACAGGGTTAGGGGGGGCCAACGTCCTGACTTTC
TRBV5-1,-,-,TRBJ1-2,CASSEQGVEYGYTF,TGCGCCAGCAGCGAACAGGGCGTTGAGTATGGCTACACCTTC
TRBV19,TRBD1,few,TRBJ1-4,CASSAIQTGVMVEKLFF,TGTGCCAGTAGTGCAATCCAAACAGGGGTTATGGTTGAAAAACTGTTTTTT
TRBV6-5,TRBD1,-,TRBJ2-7,CASSSGQGTGEQYF,TGTGCCAGCAGTTCAGGACAGGGCACGGGCGAGCAGTACTTC
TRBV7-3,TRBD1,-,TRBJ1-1,CASSLERQGDTEAFF,TGTGCCAGCAGCTTAGAGAGGCAGGGGGACACTGAAGCTTTCTTT
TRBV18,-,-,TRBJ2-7,CASSLTGRDPYEQYF,TGTGCCAGCTCACTGACAGGCCGCGATCCCTACGAGCAGTACTTC
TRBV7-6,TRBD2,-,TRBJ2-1,CASSLVVGREGRYNEQFF,TGTGCCAGCAGCTTAGTGGTAGGGCGGGAGGGCCGGTACAATGAGCAGTTCTTC
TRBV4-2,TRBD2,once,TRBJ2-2,CASSQKTSGVDTGELFF,TGTGCCAGCAGCCAAAAGACTAGCGGGGTTGACACCGGGGAGCTGTTTTTT
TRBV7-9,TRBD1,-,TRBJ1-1,CASSSGGTLNTEAFF,TGTGCCAGCAGCTCAGGGGGGACTTTGAACACTGAAGCTTTCTTT
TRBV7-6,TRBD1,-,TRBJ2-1,CASSEGQGNEQFF,TGTGCCAGCAGCGAGGGACAGGGAAATGAGCAGTTCTTC
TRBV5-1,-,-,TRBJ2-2,CASRPGPSVGGDTGELFF,TGCGCCAGCAGACCAGGACCATCGGTAGGGGGTGACACCGGGGAGCTGTTTTTT